The 10 T cell receptor beta chains below come from one sample, sequenced in a study of technical replicates of blood from a handful of donors. The assay was immunoSEQ multiplex PCR, and TCRdb's table has in-frame clones only and misses some. The sample carries approximately 90,000 clones, 95% recorded once. Sequenced: T cells isolated from PBMCs. All receptors come from a human donor in good health.

This chain uses TRBV6-5 with TRBJ1-4; the D gene is possibly TRBD1 (6 bases). Looked up from germline, CDR1 is MNHEY and CDR2 is SVGAGI. The CDR3 sequence is 13 residues long. The V gene lost 5 bases and the J gene lost 6 bases, with 10 bases spanning the gap. The CDR3 protein is CASSQHRDEKLFF. CDR3 nucleotide sequence: TGTGCCAGCAGTCAGCACAGGGATGAAAAACTGTTTTTT.

This clone was picked up a small number of times. The V and J genes are TRBV7-3 and TRBJ1-1; TRBD1 matches 9 bases. The CDR3 has 14 amino acids. With V trimmed by 6 bases and J by 1 base, 3 bases remained unmatched. From germline, CDR1 is SGHTA and CDR2 FQGTGA. The CDR3 DNA reads as TGTGCCAGCAGGGGACAGGGACAGAACACTGAAGCTTTCTTT. Translating it yields CASRGQGQNTEAFF.

This chain links TRBV30 with TRBJ2-5, with a weak D call TRBD2 (5 bases). Germline loops: CDR1 GTSNPN, CDR2 SVGIG (reference sequence). The CDR3 consists of 15 residues. Trimming cost V 2 bases and J 0 bases, with 13 bases left between them. The CDR3 loop is CAWSLRVRNQETQYF. The CDR3 nucleotides read TGTGCCTGGAGTTTGAGGGTCCGAAACCAAGAGACCCAGTACTTC.

In this sample, this clone turned up once. The chain uses TRBV29-1 and TRBJ1-2; the match to TRBD1 covers 7 bases. The germline V gene encodes CDR1 SQVTM and CDR2 ANQGSEA. J gave up 6 bases and V 7 bases, and 8 bases lay outside the gene matches. This CDR3 comprises 12 residues. The CDR3 spells CSAPRGTDGYTF. CDR3 nucleotides: TGCAGCGCCCCCAGGGGGACAGATGGCTACACCTTC.

The rearrangement uses TRBV7-9 and TRBJ1-4; the match to TRBD1 covers 9 bases. This CDR3 is 15 amino acids long. V was clipped by 5 bases and J by 7 bases; unmatched bases: 8. CDR1 and CDR2 (germline): SEHNR, FQNEAQ (reference sequence). The chain's CDR3 is CASSIPGQGFEKLFF. DNA of the CDR3: TGTGCCAGCAGCATACCGGGACAGGGTTTTGAAAAACTGTTTTTT. Variable domain in full (rest from reference TRBV7-9 and TRBJ1-4): DTGVSQNPRHKITKRGQNVTFRCDPISEHNRLYWYRQTLGQGPEFLTYFQNEAQLEKSRLLSDRFSAERPKGSFSTLEIQRTEQGDSAMYLCASSIPGQGFEKLFFGSGTQLSVL.

This chain connects TRBV4-2 to TRBJ2-1; no reliable D call. Between the trimmed V and J ends, which lost 4 bases and 9 bases, there was a span of 16 bases. The CDR3 runs to 14 residues. CDR1 LGHNA and CDR2 YNFKEQ come from the germline V gene. The CDR3: CASSRGNPTTEQFF. In nucleotides, the CDR3 is TGTGCCAGCAGCCGAGGAAATCCCACCACTGAGCAGTTCTTC.

This chain uses TRBV30 with TRBJ2-7; 8 nucleotides line up with TRBD1. V gave up 2 bases and J gave up 2 bases; unmatched junction bases: 5. From germline, CDR1 is GTSNPN and CDR2 SVGIG (reference sequence). The CDR3 contains 14 residues. The CDR3 spells CAWSTLDRAYEQYF. As DNA, the CDR3 is TGTGCCTGGAGTACCCTGGACAGGGCCTACGAGCAGTACTTC. The entire variable domain, with the rest obtained from reference TRBV30 and TRBJ2-7, is as follows: SQTIHQWPATLVQPVGSPLSLECTVEGTSNPNLYWYRQAAGRGLQLLFYSVGIGQISSEVPQNLSASRPQDRQFILSSKKLLLSDSGFYLCAWSTLDRAYEQYFGPGTRLTVT.

The chain uses TRBV19 and TRBJ1-4; the match to TRBD1 covers 8 bases. From germline, CDR1 is LNHDA and CDR2 SQIVND (reference sequence). The CDR3 length is 14 residues. V shed 6 bases and J 8 bases; nucleotides not matched to a gene: 8. CDR3 protein: CASRIRQGREKLFF. In DNA form, the CDR3 reads TGTGCCAGTAGGATCCGACAGGGGAGAGAAAAACTGTTTTTT.

This rearrangement joins TRBV30 to TRBJ2-1; the D gene is possibly TRBD1 (6 bases). Germline V gene lookup returns CDR1 GTSNPN and CDR2 SVGIG (reference sequence). This CDR3 contains 16 residues. V lost 1 base to trimming and J lost 8 bases, with 21 bases between them. The CDR3 is CAWSGVQDSIIDEQFF. The CDR3, as DNA: TGTGCCTGGAGTGGGGTTCAGGACAGTATCATCGATGAGCAGTTCTTC.

The genes are TRBV19 and TRBJ1-1; D perhaps matches TRBD1 (6 bases). V was trimmed by 11 bases and J by 7 bases, leaving 14 bases between them. The CDR3 covers 11 residues. Germline loops: CDR1 LNHDA, CDR2 SQIVND (reference sequence). The CDR3 sequence is CAVRTVYEAFF. CDR3 DNA: TGTGCCGTCCGGACAGTTTATGAAGCTTTCTTT.